This record concerns one TCR beta chain sequence. V dropped 6 bases and J dropped 6; count of bases not matched to a gene: 7. The CDR3 runs to 13 residues. Germline CDR1 MNHEY, CDR2 SVGAGI. This specimen belongs to a study of blood T cell repertoires in COVID-19. At the level of the study: Both acute and convalescent COVID-19 samples were obtained from the United States, Italy and Spain.

TCRdb's table, derived via immunoSEQ multiplex PCR, lists solely in-frame clones and lacks some. The sample shows 110,000 or so clones, 65% to 90% of them seen only once. The chain has TRBV6-5 and TRBJ2-7, with 8 bases lining up with TRBD2. The sequence derives from a human donor in a cohort sampled during active COVID-19. The material sequenced was peripheral blood. CDR3 coding DNA: TGTGCCAGCAGCTCCGGGACTAGAAGCGAGCAGTACTTC. Translation gives CASSSGTRSEQYF.